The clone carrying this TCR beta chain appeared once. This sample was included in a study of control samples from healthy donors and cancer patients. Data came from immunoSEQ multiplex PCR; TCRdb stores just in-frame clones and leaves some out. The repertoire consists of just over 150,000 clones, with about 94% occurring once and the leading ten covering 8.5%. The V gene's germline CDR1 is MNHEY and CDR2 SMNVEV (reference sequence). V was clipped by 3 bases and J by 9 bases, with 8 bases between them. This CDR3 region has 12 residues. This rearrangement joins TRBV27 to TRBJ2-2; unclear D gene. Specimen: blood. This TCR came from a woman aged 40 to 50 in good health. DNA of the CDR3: TGTGCCAGCAGTTTTTCACGCCGGGAGCTGTTTTTT. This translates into CASSFSRRELFF.